Listed here are 29 T cell receptor beta chains from one sample, sequenced in a study of cytomegalovirus exposure and HLA in healthy donors. The PCR was carried out with 60 Vbeta primers and 13 Jbeta primers. Here immunoSEQ multiplex PCR was the method, and the copy in TCRdb shows in-frame clones only, minus some. Among fewer than 250,000 clones listed, 80% to 85% were seen once. Sequences were obtained from PBMCs. These receptors came from a boy between 2 and 15 years old in good health and CMV-seronegative.

The rearrangement joins TRBV4-1 to TRBJ1-4; D remains ambiguous. Trimming left V 1 base short and J 7 bases short, with 19 bases between. Germline CDR1 reads MGHRA; CDR2 reads YSYEKL. The CDR3 consists of 17 residues. Here the CDR3 reads CASSQGNPVGVSEKLFF. The CDR3 region has the DNA TGCGCCAGCAGCCAAGGTAACCCGGTCGGGGTTTCTGAAAAACTGTTTTTT.

The gene calls are TRBV30 and TRBJ2-1, with 7 bases aligning to TRBD2. The CDR3 runs to 13 residues. Trimming removed 3 bases from V and 7 bases from J; junction bases left unmatched: 6. Germline CDR1 is GTSNPN and CDR2 is SVGIG (reference sequence). This chain's CDR3 is CAWSAGVGNEQFF. DNA of the CDR3: TGTGCCTGGAGCGCGGGAGTCGGGAATGAGCAGTTCTTC.

This sequence joins TRBV28 and TRBJ1-1; TRBD1 might be the D (6 bases). The V end was cut by 5 bases, the J end by 4 bases, with 14 bases between. Germline V gives CDR1 MDHEN, CDR2 SYDVKM. The CDR3 contains 14 residues. The DNA of the CDR3 is TGTGCCAGCAGTGTCAGACAGGTGAGCACTGAAGCTTTCTTT. This codes for CASSVRQVSTEAFF.

The V gene is TRBV11-2, the J gene TRBJ2-1; D call uncertain. Between the trimmed V and J ends, which lost 0 bases and 5 bases, there was a span of 11 bases. Germline V lookup: CDR1 SGHAT, CDR2 FQNNGV. This CDR3 is built from 15 residues. The CDR3 region is CASSLELLPNNEQFF. CDR3 DNA sequence: TGTGCCAGCAGCTTAGAACTACTTCCAAACAATGAGCAGTTCTTC.

The CDR3 sequence: CAISESGGENEAFF. As DNA, the CDR3 is TGTGCCATCAGTGAGTCTGGGGGGGAAAATGAAGCTTTCTTT. This rearrangement joins TRBV10-3 to TRBJ1-1; D might be TRBD1 (5 bases). The V gene lost 0 bases and the J gene lost 7 bases, with 12 bases spanning the gap. This CDR3 has 14 residues. Per the germline V gene, CDR1 is ENHRY and CDR2 is SYGVKD.

The chain recombines TRBV19 with TRBJ1-1; a possible D gene is TRBD1 (5 bases). Germline CDR1 is LNHDA and CDR2 is SQIVND (reference sequence). This CDR3 region has 15 residues. V was shortened by 8 bases and J by 1 base, with 17 bases between the two germline ends. As DNA, the CDR3 is TGTGCCAGTTACCAGTATGGTGGGGCGAACACTGAAGCTTTCTTT. Amino acids: CASYQYGGANTEAFF.

This clone occurred once. This chain links TRBV27 with TRBJ2-1, with 10 bases lining up with TRBD2. Germline loops: CDR1 MNHEY, CDR2 SMNVEV (reference sequence). The CDR3 runs to 16 residues. V shed 4 bases and J 4 bases; nucleotides not matched to a gene: 7. CDR3 sequence: CASSSDSGGMYNEQFF. The CDR3 DNA reads TGTGCCAGCAGTTCAGATAGCGGGGGGATGTACAATGAGCAGTTCTTC.

The V and J genes are TRBV2 and TRBJ1-1, with D maybe TRBD1 (5 bases). Germline V gene data show CDR1 as SNHLY and CDR2 as FYNNEI. With 3 bases removed from V and 9 bases from J, the gap between germline ends came to 14 bases. This CDR3 is 13 amino acids long. The CDR3 region is CASSDSSGGKAFF. CDR3 DNA sequence: TGTGCCAGCAGTGACAGTAGCGGGGGTAAAGCTTTCTTT.

This clone was seen a few times. The chain carries TRBV10-1 and TRBJ2-7; D perhaps matches TRBD1 (6 bases). With 7 bases removed from V and 3 bases from J, the gap between germline ends came to 16 bases. The germline CDR1 and CDR2 sequences are WNHNN and SYGVQD (reference sequence). The CDR3 is made up of 14 amino acids. CDR3 coding DNA: TGCGCCAGCAATCGGGACACCAACAGCTACGAGCAGTACTTC. This translates into CASNRDTNSYEQYF.

The DNA of the CDR3 is TGCGCCAGCAGCTTGGAAGGGGGTGAAGGCTATGGCTACACCTTC. Translation gives CASSLEGGEGYGYTF. This chain connects TRBV5-1 to TRBJ1-2, with a possible D match to TRBD1 (6 bases). Trimming took off 0 bases at V and 4 bases at J, with 13 bases between the two ends. There are 15 residues in the CDR3. CDR1 is SGHRS and CDR2 is YFSETQ in the germline V gene.

The table lists this clone with a count of one. The J gene is TRBJ2-2, the V gene TRBV2; 10 nucleotides agree with TRBD2. J was trimmed by 5 bases and V by 6 bases; bases with no gene match: 12. Per the germline V gene, CDR1 is SNHLY and CDR2 is FYNNEI. The CDR3 totals 17 residues. CDR3 in amino acids: CASRARGTSAGTGELFF. For the CDR3, the DNA is TGTGCCAGCAGAGCGCGAGGGACTAGCGCGGGGACCGGGGAGCTGTTTTTT.

The V gene is TRBV6-1, the J gene TRBJ2-5, with TRBD2 identical over 9 bases. With 5 bases clipped from V and 3 bases from J, the junction kept 16 bases outside the gene matches. The CDR3 sequence is 18 residues long. Germline values: CDR1 MNHNS, CDR2 SASEGT. The CDR3 loop reads CASSKGGRALVGEETQYF. Written as DNA, the CDR3 is TGTGCCAGCAGTAAAGGCGGGAGGGCCCTCGTCGGGGAAGAGACCCAGTACTTC.

The chain couples TRBV6-5 to TRBJ1-1, with TRBD1 matching 8 bases. Germline trimming cut 5 bases from V and 6 bases from J; bases unmatched to any gene: 11. The CDR3 runs to 15 residues. Per germline, CDR1 MNHEY and CDR2 SVGAGI. CDR3 sequence (DNA): TGTGCCAGCAGTCGGCAGGGGGCCCTATGGGCTGAAGCTTTCTTT. Translation: CASSRQGALWAEAFF.

CDR3 residues: CAWDRQTSADTQYF. CDR3 bases: TGTGCCTGGGACCGACAAACGTCGGCAGATACGCAGTATTTT. This sequence joins TRBV30 and TRBJ2-3; D remains unclear. The CDR3 extends over 14 amino acids. V gave up 5 bases and J gave up 4 bases, with 16 bases separating them. Germline CDR1 GTSNPN, CDR2 SVGIG (reference sequence). The full variable domain, in which reference TRBV30 and TRBJ2-3 provide the parts outside the CDR3, is SQTIHQWPATLVQPVGSPLSLECTVEGTSNPNLYWYRQAAGRGLQLLFYSVGIGQISSEVPQNLSASRPQDRQFILSSKKLLLSDSGFYLCAWDRQTSADTQYFGPGTRLTVL.

The chain joins TRBV29-1 to TRBJ1-2; TRBD1 is a possible D gene (6 bases). Per the germline V gene, CDR1 is SQVTM and CDR2 is ANQGSEA. The CDR3 has 15 residues. With 2 bases removed from V and 3 bases from J, the gap between germline ends came to 16 bases. Here the CDR3 reads CSVESKGEYDYGYTF. CDR3 in DNA: TGCAGCGTTGAATCAAAGGGGGAATATGACTATGGCTACACCTTC. The variable domain in full, with the rest retrieved from reference TRBV29-1 and TRBJ1-2, is SAVISQKPSRDICQRGTSLTIQCQVDSQVTMMFWYRQQPGQSLTLIATANQGSEATYESGFVIDKFPISRPNLTFSTLTVSNMSPEDSSIYLCSVESKGEYDYGYTFGSGTRLTVV.

The sample holds a few counts of this clone. This rearrangement joins TRBV5-1 to TRBJ2-7; no definite D call. This CDR3 contains 13 residues. From germline, CDR1 is SGHRS and CDR2 YFSETQ. V lost 0 bases and J 2 bases, leaving 6 bases between the germline ends. This chain's CDR3 is CASSLDRTYEQYF. CDR3 in DNA: TGCGCCAGCAGCTTGGACAGAACCTACGAGCAGTACTTC.

The rearrangement uses TRBV4-1 and TRBJ1-1; maybe TRBD1 (6 bases). V was clipped by 3 bases and J by 5 bases, with 13 bases between them. The CDR3 is 14 amino acids. Germline CDR1 reads MGHRA; CDR2 reads YSYEKL. CDR3 in DNA: TGCGCCAGCAGCCAGTTGACAGGCAGGACTGAAGCTTTCTTT. Translating it yields CASSQLTGRTEAFF.

The rearrangement uses TRBV7-3 and TRBJ1-5, with 7 bases identical to TRBD1. The CDR3 loop spans 14 amino acids. Per the germline V gene, CDR1 is SGHTA and CDR2 is FQGTGA. Unmatched junction bases numbered 4, after V lost 5 bases and J lost 3 bases. CDR3 residues: CASSTGQFNQPQHF. DNA for the CDR3: TGTGCCAGCAGCACGGGACAGTTCAATCAGCCCCAGCATTTT.

Worth noting for this clone: Other DNA sequences of this sample code for an identical CDR3. The V and J genes are TRBV4-2 and TRBJ1-5; D uncertain. The CDR3 totals 13 residues. Germline V lookup: CDR1 LGHNA, CDR2 YNFKEQ. The V end lost 0 bases, the J end lost 7 bases, and 7 bases lay between the germline ends. The CDR3 here is CASSQDTGQPQHF. DNA of the CDR3: TGTGCCAGCAGCCAAGATACGGGGCAGCCCCAGCATTTT.

The rearrangement uses TRBV13 and TRBJ2-2, with 14 bases lining up with TRBD2. Germline CDR1 PRHDT, CDR2 FYEKMQ (reference sequence). The CDR3 contains 18 residues. The J segment lost 3 bases and the V segment lost 4 bases, leaving 7 bases of the junction unmatched. CDR3 in amino acids: CASSSGLAGVSDTGELFF. The CDR3 coding sequence is TGTGCCAGCAGCTCGGGACTAGCGGGAGTGTCTGACACCGGGGAGCTGTTTTTT.

The V call is TRBV7-9, the J call TRBJ2-7; TRBD1 aligns across 7 bases. The CDR3 extends over 15 amino acids. Germline values: CDR1 SEHNR, CDR2 FQNEAQ (reference sequence). J was trimmed by 7 bases and V by 3 bases; bases with no gene match: 12. In DNA, the CDR3 is TGTGCCAGCAGCTTTGCGCTCGGACAGGTCAGTGAGCAGTACTTC. Protein: CASSFALGQVSEQYF.

This rearrangement joins TRBV20-1 to TRBJ2-1; D gene ambiguous. CDR1 is DFQATT, CDR2 SNEGSKA, per germline (reference sequence). Trimming stripped 2 bases from V and 7 bases from J, with 3 bases between. The CDR3 is 10 amino acids. The CDR3 DNA sequence: TGCAGTGCTAGACAGAATGAGCAGTTCTTC. Its translation: CSARQNEQFF.

The chain has TRBV2 and TRBJ2-3, with TRBD2 identical over 14 bases. Germline assignment: CDR1 SNHLY and CDR2 FYNNEI. CDR3 length equals 16 residues. Trimming removed 7 bases from V and 2 bases from J; junction bases left unmatched: 5. CDR3 amino acids: CASTWGLAGATDTQYF. The CDR3 bases are TGTGCCAGCACCTGGGGACTAGCGGGGGCCACAGATACGCAGTATTTT. The variable domain in full, completed from reference TRBV2 and TRBJ2-3, reads EPEVTQTPSHQVTQMGQEVILRCVPISNHLYFYWYRQILGQKVEFLVSFYNNEISEKSEIFDDQFSVERPDGSNFTLKIRSTKLEDSAMYFCASTWGLAGATDTQYFGPGTRLTVL.

This clone has a single count. The chain links TRBV29-1 to TRBJ2-2; 10 bases fit TRBD2. The CDR3 is 13 residues long. In germline, CDR1 is SQVTM, CDR2 ANQGSEA. Trimming took 8 bases from V and 5 from J; bases not matched to a gene: 5. The chain's CDR3 is CSLMTSGTGELFF. The CDR3 DNA reads as TGCAGCTTGATGACTAGCGGGACCGGGGAGCTGTTTTTT.

The chain links TRBV5-4 to TRBJ1-2; 7 bases agree with TRBD1. V trimming: 2 bases; J trimming: 6 bases; junction bases outside the gene matches: 16. The CDR3 is made up of 17 amino acids. From germline, CDR1 is SGHNT and CDR2 YYREEE (reference sequence). The CDR3 spells CASSLSLPTTGEHGYTF. The CDR3 region has the DNA TGTGCCAGCAGCTTAAGTCTGCCCACAACAGGGGAACATGGCTACACCTTC. Full variable domain (outside the CDR3, taken from reference TRBV5-4 and TRBJ1-2): ETGVTQSPTHLIKTRGQQVTLRCSSQSGHNTVSWYQQALGQGPQFIFQYYREEENGRGNFPPRFSGLQFPNYSSELNVNALELDDSALYLCASSLSLPTTGEHGYTFGSGTRLTVV.

Concerning this clone itself: Germline is not matched at one junction end, which may reflect a read error. Other DNA variants within this sample encode the same CDR3. The chain employs TRBV6-1 and TRBJ1-5; the match to TRBD1 covers 9 bases. Germline CDR1 reads MNHNS; CDR2 reads SASEGT. CDR3 size: 14 residues. The CDR3 reads CVTHRTGVDQPQHF. As DNA, the CDR3 is TGCGTCACTCACAGGACAGGGGTTGATCAGCCCCAGCATTTT.

The chain employs TRBV23-1 and TRBJ2-1; a possible D gene is TRBD2 (6 bases). TRBV23-1 is an ORF, and what it does is uncertain. The V end was cut by 3 bases, the J end by 6 bases, with 12 bases between. CDR3 length equals 14 residues. As DNA, the CDR3 is TGCGCCAGCAGTCACCGGCTGCGGGGCAATGAGCAGTTCTTC. Encoded protein: CASSHRLRGNEQFF.

DNA of the CDR3: TGTGCCAGCAGCGGTGGCGATCCGCGGGAGGGTCACAATGAGCAGTTCTTC. Translation: CASSGGDPREGHNEQFF. The chain combines TRBV5-6 with TRBJ2-1; 9 bases map to TRBD2. The V and J ends lost 4 bases and 5 bases, in that order; junction bases with no gene match: 13. Looked up from germline, CDR1 is SGHDT and CDR2 is YYEEEE. This CDR3 spans 17 amino acids. The whole variable domain, remainder taken from reference TRBV5-6 and TRBJ2-1, is DAGVTQSPTHLIKTRGQQVTLRCSPKSGHDTVSWYQQALGQGPQFIFQYYEEEERQRGNFPDRFSGHQFPNYSSELNVNALLLGDSALYLCASSGGDPREGHNEQFFGPGTRLTVL.

The V gene is TRBV15, the J gene TRBJ1-4; TRBD1 matches at 10 bases. The J segment lost 6 bases and the V segment lost 5 bases, leaving 3 bases of the junction unmatched. This CDR3 spans 14 amino acids. Per germline, CDR1 LNHNV and CDR2 YYDKDF (reference sequence). The CDR3 loop is CATSRGTGDEKLFF. DNA of the CDR3: TGTGCCACCAGCCGAGGGACAGGGGATGAAAAACTGTTTTTT.